This T cell receptor beta chain was recorded in a study of cytomegalovirus exposure and HLA in healthy donors. To note about this clone: Its cognate antigen is unknown.

Primers: 60 Vbeta forward and 13 Jbeta reverse. The method was immunoSEQ multiplex PCR; TCRdb's version includes in-frame clones alone and lacks a portion of them. The table shows approximately 160,000 clones, with just over 75% occurring only once. Findings and limits, study-wide: Later analysis showed most CMV-associated TCR beta chains appearing HLA-restricted. Sequencing depth roughly uniform across donors was assumed in presence/absence analyses. Later analysis indicated greater clonal expansion among HLA-associated TCR beta chains than among equally common other chains. In a later analysis, specific HLA alleles were associated with over 15,000 TCR beta sequences at a 0.05 false discovery rate.

Sequencing was done on a sample of PBMCs. The TCR comes from a man aged 40-50 years in good health and CMV-seronegative.

CDR3 sequence reads: CASSVEGRVLTRQETQYF. The DNA for the CDR3 is TGTGCCAGCAGCGTAGAGGGCAGGGTCTTGACTAGGCAAGAGACCCAGTACTTC. This sequence joins TRBV9 and TRBJ2-5, with D possibly TRBD2 on 6 matching bases. This CDR3 is built from 18 residues. Deletions cut 0 bases from V and 2 bases from J, with 20 bases between. Looked up from germline, CDR1 is SGDLS and CDR2 is YYNGEE.